Listed below are T cell receptor beta chains from one sample, sequenced in a study of cytomegalovirus exposure and HLA in healthy donors. Profiled with immunoSEQ multiplex PCR; TCRdb holds only in-frame clones, not every one. The sample lists some 150,000 clones; roughly nine tenths were seen once. Material for sequencing was PBMCs. These receptors all stem from a woman aged 18-29 years in good health and CMV-seropositive. Each CDR3 is given without its conserved first and last residue. Fields, in order: J gene, V gene, CDR3 protein.

J gene: TRBJ2-1; V gene: TRBV30; CDR3 protein: AWSVLRTSGRGNEQF
J gene: TRBJ1-5; V gene: TRBV28; CDR3 protein: ASSLGRRENSNQPQH
J gene: TRBJ2-3; V gene: TRBV6-5; CDR3 protein: ASTLSGTRTDTQY
J gene: TRBJ1-5; V gene: TRBV5-1; CDR3 protein: ASSLGQGKQPQH
J gene: TRBJ2-1; V gene: TRBV15; CDR3 protein: ATSNSGGAHEQF
J gene: TRBJ1-1; V gene: TRBV5-5; CDR3 protein: ASSLTGGGREAF
J gene: TRBJ2-1; V gene: TRBV5-1; CDR3 protein: ASSWGAHNEQF
J gene: TRBJ2-2; V gene: TRBV7-8; CDR3 protein: ASSAQGWTGELF
J gene: TRBJ2-5; V gene: TRBV4-3; CDR3 protein: ASSQSLVLQETQY
J gene: TRBJ2-1; V gene: TRBV6-5; CDR3 protein: ASSLAGGAVLQF
J gene: TRBJ2-5; V gene: TRBV7-2; CDR3 protein: ASSPRGPQETQY
J gene: TRBJ2-7; V gene: TRBV7-4; CDR3 protein: ASSSGGPSYEQY
J gene: TRBJ2-2; V gene: TRBV6-5; CDR3 protein: ASSSEKNTGELF
J gene: TRBJ2-7; V gene: TRBV7-9; CDR3 protein: ASSSNTGDEQY
J gene: TRBJ2-7; V gene: TRBV7-9; CDR3 protein: ASSLDVLTGTQPTEQY